Below are 29 T cell receptor beta chains sequenced from a single sample in a study of T cell changes during pregnancy in multiple sclerosis. Sequenced by immunoSEQ multiplex PCR; TCRdb stores in-frame clones only, minus some. The sample records tens of thousands of clones, around 94% being singletons. The specimen comprised CD4+ T cells from peripheral blood mononuclear cells, sampled before pregnancy. All receptors come from a female donor with multiple sclerosis, enrolled in a pregnancy study.

In this sample, this clone turned up once. The V gene is TRBV7-2, the J gene TRBJ1-6, with 8 bases matching TRBD1. In germline, CDR1 is SGHTA, CDR2 FQGNSA. Unmatched junction bases numbered 12, after V lost 5 bases and J lost 12 bases. This CDR3 region has 15 residues. The CDR3 reads CASSPTLTGEGPLHF. The CDR3 DNA sequence: TGTGCCAGCAGCCCCACCTTGACAGGGGAAGGACCCCTCCACTTT.

This clone showed up just once. The chain combines TRBV6-5 with TRBJ2-1, with TRBD2 matching 10 bases. The CDR3 extends over 14 amino acids. From germline, CDR1 is MNHEY and CDR2 SVGAGI. The V gene end was trimmed by 6 bases and the J gene end by 4 bases; junction bases not matched to a gene: 3. In DNA form, the CDR3 reads TGTGCCAGCAGAGGGACTAGCGAATACAATGAGCAGTTCTTC. This translates into CASRGTSEYNEQFF.

The rearrangement joins TRBV7-9 to TRBJ1-1; the match to TRBD1 covers 10 bases. Trimming at V came to 4 bases and at J to 9 bases, leaving 11 bases not matched to a gene. The CDR3 consists of 15 residues. Germline V gives CDR1 SEHNR, CDR2 FQNEAQ (reference sequence). This chain's CDR3 is CASSSDRGSGSKAFF. In DNA form, the CDR3 reads TGTGCCAGCAGCTCGGACAGGGGGAGTGGGTCGAAAGCTTTCTTT.

This chain joins TRBV30 and TRBJ1-5; 9 bases match TRBD1. This CDR3 region has 14 residues. Germline CDR1 GTSNPN, CDR2 SVGIG (reference sequence). With 5 bases clipped from V and 0 bases from J, the junction kept 2 bases outside the gene matches. The DNA of the CDR3 is TGTGCCTGGGACAGGGGGTCTAGCAATCAGCCCCAGCATTTT. Protein: CAWDRGSSNQPQHF.

J is TRBJ2-7 and V is TRBV5-1; 12 bases align to TRBD1. With 4 bases clipped from V and 5 bases from J, the junction kept 7 bases outside the gene matches. CDR1 and CDR2 (germline): SGHRS, YFSETQ. The CDR3 is 15 amino acids. CDR3: CASSTSGTGGNEQYF. The CDR3 bases are TGCGCCAGCAGCACATCCGGGACAGGGGGCAACGAGCAGTACTTC.

This chain uses TRBV18 with TRBJ2-1; weak D call: TRBD2 (6 bases). Trimming removed 3 bases at V and 5 bases at J, with 11 bases between. The germline V gene encodes CDR1 KGHSH and CDR2 LQKENI. The CDR3 loop spans 14 amino acids. CDR3 loop: CASSPREVDNEQFF. The CDR3 nucleotides are TGTGCCAGCTCACCGAGGGAGGTGGACAATGAGCAGTTCTTC. Using reference TRBV18 and TRBJ2-1 for the parts outside the CDR3, the full variable domain is NAGVMQNPRHLVRRRGQEARLRCSPMKGHSHVYWYRQLPEEGLKFMVYLQKENIIDESGMPKERFSAEFPKEGPSILRIQQVVRGDSAAYFCASSPREVDNEQFFGPGTRLTVL.

The V call is TRBV9, the J call TRBJ2-5, with TRBD1 as a possible D gene (5 bases). Germline lookup yields CDR1 SGDLS and CDR2 YYNGEE. The CDR3 totals 15 residues. The V and J ends lost 0 bases and 3 bases respectively, with 12 bases between them. The CDR3 nucleotides are TGTGCCAGCAGCGTAGGGGGCAGGCCGAAAGAGACCCAGTACTTC. As protein: CASSVGGRPKETQYF. The variable domain in full, with the rest retrieved from reference TRBV9 and TRBJ2-5, is DSGVTQTPKHLITATGQRVTLRCSPRSGDLSVYWYQQSLDQGLQFLIQYYNGEERAKGNILERFSAQQFPDLHSELNLSSLELGDSALYFCASSVGGRPKETQYFGPGTRLLVL.

This chain connects TRBV6-1 to TRBJ1-2, with D tentatively TRBD1 (5 bases). CDR3 length: 14 residues. V was trimmed by 7 bases and J by 4 bases, leaving 16 bases between them. Germline assignment: CDR1 MNHNS and CDR2 SASEGT. The CDR3 sequence is CASTGNSPSYGYTF. For the CDR3, the DNA is TGTGCCAGCACAGGGAACTCCCCCTCCTATGGCTACACCTTC.

The V and J genes are TRBV27 and TRBJ1-6, with D perhaps matching TRBD1 (5 bases). Germline CDR1 and CDR2: MNHEY and SMNVEV (reference sequence). The CDR3 is 15 residues long. Deletions cut 2 bases from V and 3 bases from J, with 8 bases between. CDR3 residues: CASSLRDSYNSPLHF. DNA of the CDR3: TGTGCCAGCAGTTTACGAGACAGCTATAATTCACCCCTCCACTTT.

This chain joins TRBV7-2 and TRBJ1-6; D not resolved. V lost 6 bases, J lost 0 bases, and 12 bases lay in between. CDR1 and CDR2 (germline): SGHTA, FQGNSA. This CDR3 has 16 amino acids. CDR3 nucleotide sequence: TGTGCCAGCAGACACGGGTCGAGCTCCTATAATTCACCCCTCCACTTT. Translated, it gives CASRHGSSSYNSPLHF.

This clone was detected only once. The genes are TRBV5-1 and TRBJ2-1, with D possibly TRBD2 on 6 matching bases. V lost 4 bases, J lost 3 bases, and 11 bases lay in between. This CDR3 spans 14 amino acids. From germline, CDR1 is SGHRS and CDR2 YFSETQ. The CDR3 protein is CASSPGGVYNEQFF. CDR3 in DNA: TGCGCCAGCAGCCCTGGCGGGGTCTACAATGAGCAGTTCTTC.

The chain links TRBV19 to TRBJ2-7, with D perhaps TRBD1 (5 bases). The CDR3 extends over 15 amino acids. Germline assignment: CDR1 LNHDA and CDR2 SQIVND (reference sequence). V was cut by 4 bases and J by 4 bases, with 17 bases left in between. The CDR3 sequence is CASSTTQGAGYEQYF. CDR3 sequence (DNA): TGTGCCAGTAGTACCACCCAAGGGGCTGGGTACGAGCAGTACTTC. Looking up the rest from reference TRBV19 and TRBJ2-7 gives the full variable domain: DGGITQSPKYLFRKEGQNVTLSCEQNLNHDAMYWYRQDPGQGLRLIYYSQIVNDFQKGDIAEGYSVSREKKESFPLTVTSAQKNPTAFYLCASSTTQGAGYEQYFGPGTRLTVT.

CDR3 amino acids: CAPRDNEQFF. CDR3 coding DNA: TGTGCTCCGAGGGACAATGAGCAGTTCTTC. The V and J genes are TRBV7-9 and TRBJ2-1, with a weak D call TRBD2 (5 bases). The CDR3 totals 10 residues. CDR1 and CDR2 from the germline V gene are SEHNR and FQNEAQ (reference sequence).

The rearrangement links TRBV9 to TRBJ2-1, with 7 bases fitting TRBD2. Germline V gene sequence: CDR1 SGDLS, CDR2 YYNGEE. The length of the CDR3 is 17 residues. Trimming took 0 bases from V and 4 from J; bases not matched to a gene: 10. CDR3 protein: CASSVAASGFQYNEQFF. The CDR3 DNA reads TGTGCCAGCAGCGTAGCGGCTAGCGGTTTTCAGTACAATGAGCAGTTCTTC. Combining the CDR3 with reference TRBV9 and TRBJ2-1 gives the whole variable domain DSGVTQTPKHLITATGQRVTLRCSPRSGDLSVYWYQQSLDQGLQFLIQYYNGEERAKGNILERFSAQQFPDLHSELNLSSLELGDSALYFCASSVAASGFQYNEQFFGPGTRLTVL.

V usage is TRBV14 and J usage is TRBJ2-7, with D uncertain. Looked up from germline, CDR1 is SGHDN and CDR2 is FVKESK. The CDR3 sequence is 12 residues long. V was trimmed by 4 bases and J by 5 bases, leaving 9 bases between them. CDR3: CASSLNLNEQYF. CDR3 DNA sequence: TGTGCCAGCAGCCTGAACCTAAACGAGCAGTACTTC.

The chain carries TRBV6-6 and TRBJ2-7, with 10 bases lining up with TRBD1. CDR3 length: 16 amino acids. With 0 bases clipped from V and 5 bases from J, the junction kept 7 bases outside the gene matches. In germline, CDR1 is MNHNY, CDR2 SVGAGI (reference sequence). Here the CDR3 DNA reads TGTGCCAGCAGTTACTCAAGCGGGACAGGGGATCACGAGCAGTACTTC. Protein product: CASSYSSGTGDHEQYF.

The chain joins TRBV30 to TRBJ1-6; D might be TRBD1 (6 bases). Looked up from germline, CDR1 is GTSNPN and CDR2 is SVGIG (reference sequence). The CDR3 extends over 13 amino acids. Between the trimmed V and J ends, which lost 5 bases and 4 bases, there was a span of 9 bases. CDR3 region: CAWGTLYNSPLHF. In DNA form, the CDR3 reads TGTGCCTGGGGGACACTTTATAATTCACCCCTCCACTTT. The full variable domain, completed using reference TRBV30 and TRBJ1-6, is SQTIHQWPATLVQPVGSPLSLECTVEGTSNPNLYWYRQAAGRGLQLLFYSVGIGQISSEVPQNLSASRPQDRQFILSSKKLLLSDSGFYLCAWGTLYNSPLHFGNGTRLTVT.

The gene calls are TRBV15 and TRBJ2-3; the match to TRBD1 covers 8 bases. The V segment lost 7 bases and the J segment 1 base; nucleotides outside the gene matches: 1. The CDR3 contains 13 residues. CDR1 is LNHNV, CDR2 YYDKDF, per germline (reference sequence). CDR3 sequence: CATKTGGTDTQYF. The CDR3, as DNA: TGTGCCACCAAGACAGGGGGCACAGATACGCAGTATTTT.

The chain carries TRBV29-1 and TRBJ2-1; tentatively, D is TRBD2 (6 bases). The CDR3 has 16 residues. V lost 4 bases to trimming and J lost 3 bases, with 19 bases between them. Germline V lookup: CDR1 SQVTM, CDR2 ANQGSEA. This CDR3 reads CSVGSPGTADYNEQFF. The CDR3, as DNA: TGCAGCGTTGGGAGTCCCGGGACTGCCGACTACAATGAGCAGTTCTTC.

The chain is built from TRBV9 and TRBJ2-1; D possibly corresponds to TRBD2 (6 bases). Germline CDR1 and CDR2: SGDLS and YYNGEE. The V gene lost 4 bases and the J gene lost 8 bases, with 19 bases spanning the gap. The CDR3 totals 15 residues. The CDR3 DNA reads as TGTGCCAGCAGCATAACCGGGACTCCTCTAGATGAGCAGTTCTTC. Its protein product is CASSITGTPLDEQFF.

The chain employs TRBV19 and TRBJ1-2; 8 nucleotides line up with TRBD1. The CDR3 length is 17 residues. Germline assignment: CDR1 LNHDA and CDR2 SQIVND (reference sequence). J was trimmed by 1 base and V by 3 bases; bases with no gene match: 10. The CDR3 DNA reads TGTGCCAGTAGTATGGGACAGGCCTTCGGTAGTAACTATGGCTACACCTTC. This codes for CASSMGQAFGSNYGYTF. Supplemented by reference TRBV19 and TRBJ1-2, the full variable domain reads DGGITQSPKYLFRKEGQNVTLSCEQNLNHDAMYWYRQDPGQGLRLIYYSQIVNDFQKGDIAEGYSVSREKKESFPLTVTSAQKNPTAFYLCASSMGQAFGSNYGYTFGSGTRLTVV.

CDR3 DNA sequence: TGTGCCAGCAGCCAAGATGGGGGGGCCGGAGGTTATAGCAATCAGCCCCAGCATTTT. Translation: CASSQDGGAGGYSNQPQHF. This rearrangement joins TRBV4-2 to TRBJ1-5; D is perhaps TRBD1 (6 bases). Germline CDR1 is LGHNA and CDR2 is YNFKEQ. Deletions cut 0 bases from V and 0 bases from J, with 18 bases between. The CDR3 is made up of 19 amino acids.

This rearrangement joins TRBV19 to TRBJ2-7, with 7 positions matching TRBD1. V lost 10 bases and J lost 5; bases outside the gene matches: 8. Germline V gene data show CDR1 as LNHDA and CDR2 as SQIVND (reference sequence). The CDR3 is 12 amino acids. The CDR3 nucleotides read TGTGCCACCAGGGACAGTTTACACGAGCAGTACTTC. Translating gives CATRDSLHEQYF.

This clone was picked up one time. The chain uses TRBV19 and TRBJ2-1; 9 bases align to TRBD2. V lost 2 bases to trimming and J lost 3 bases; unmatched junction nucleotides: 5. Germline V gives CDR1 LNHDA, CDR2 SQIVND (reference sequence). This CDR3 has 16 residues. The CDR3 nucleotides are TGTGCCAGTAGTATAATCCCTAGCGGGGTCTACAATGAGCAGTTCTTC. As protein: CASSIIPSGVYNEQFF. Together with reference TRBV19 and TRBJ2-1, the CDR3 gives the full variable domain: DGGITQSPKYLFRKEGQNVTLSCEQNLNHDAMYWYRQDPGQGLRLIYYSQIVNDFQKGDIAEGYSVSREKKESFPLTVTSAQKNPTAFYLCASSIIPSGVYNEQFFGPGTRLTVL.

V and J are TRBV30 and TRBJ2-7; the D gene is possibly TRBD1 (6 bases). The CDR3 totals 17 residues. The V gene lost 1 base and the J gene lost 3 bases, with 22 bases spanning the gap. Germline V gives CDR1 GTSNPN, CDR2 SVGIG (reference sequence). In DNA, the CDR3 is TGTGCCTGGAGTGACACCTGGGGGCCGTCACTCTTCTACGAGCAGTACTTC. It specifies CAWSDTWGPSLFYEQYF.

The rearrangement links TRBV7-2 to TRBJ1-1, with 10 bases lining up with TRBD1. This CDR3 region has 17 residues. CDR1 SGHTA and CDR2 FQGNSA come from the germline V gene. V trimming: 2 bases; J trimming: 0 bases; junction bases outside the gene matches: 6. CDR3 bases: TGTGCCAGCAGCTTAACGGGACAGGGGATCCTGAACACTGAAGCTTTCTTT. This gives the protein CASSLTGQGILNTEAFF.

In this sample, this clone turned up once. The chain recombines TRBV5-1 with TRBJ2-7; 8 bases match TRBD2. The CDR3 contains 16 residues. Per germline, CDR1 SGHRS and CDR2 YFSETQ. V lost 0 bases, J lost 0 bases, and 5 bases stayed unmatched. The CDR3 loop reads CASSLVAGGPSYEQYF. In DNA, the CDR3 is TGCGCCAGCAGCTTGGTTGCGGGAGGTCCCTCCTACGAGCAGTACTTC.

This clone was counted a single time. The V and J genes are TRBV27 and TRBJ2-3; 7 bases align to TRBD2. Per germline, CDR1 MNHEY and CDR2 SMNVEV (reference sequence). With 8 bases clipped from V and 2 bases from J, the junction kept 7 bases outside the gene matches. The CDR3 spans 14 residues. Written as DNA, the CDR3 is TGTGCCAGCGGAATAGCGGGCGCCACAGATACGCAGTATTTT. It encodes CASGIAGATDTQYF.

V usage is TRBV6-5 and J usage is TRBJ1-1, with 7 bases fitting TRBD1. Trimming cost V 5 bases and J 8 bases; bases outside gene matches: 5. This CDR3 spans 12 amino acids. Germline V gene lookup returns CDR1 MNHEY and CDR2 SVGAGI. CDR3 DNA: TGTGCCAGCAGTCGACAGACAGGGGAAGCTTTCTTT. This translates into CASSRQTGEAFF.